One sample yielded the 21 T cell receptor delta chains listed below, sequenced in a study of γδ T cells in repeated Plasmodium falciparum infection (dated by TCRdb to the early 2020s). Vgamma9/Vdelta2+ and Vdelta2-negative gammadelta T cell populations were flow-sorted from peripheral blood mononuclear cells for bulk TCR repertoire analysis. Receptor amplification or capture employed multiplex PCR. Reads for this sample came from an Illumina MiSeq. Clonotypes were called again by TCRdb from the public reads via CATT, and duplicate nucleotide sequences were then merged into one entry. This sample lists about 93,000 delta-chain clones; approximately 0.96% were detected once. Of the sample, 9.5% to 10% is held by the ten largest clones. The sample consisted of gamma-delta T cells from blood. These receptors all come from a pool of human donors (malaria-infected and uninfected, not separated).

Turning to this clone: TCRdb pairs this DNA with a much larger clone's protein that differs at residue 14, likely a read error; the protein shown was translated from the DNA. The chain uses TRDV1 and TRDJ1; 10 nucleotides line up with TRDD3. V dropped 1 base and J dropped 7; count of bases not matched to a gene: 15. This CDR3 region has 18 residues. Germline CDR1 reads TSWWSYY; CDR2 reads QGS. The CDR3 nucleotides are TGTGCTCTTGGGGAACCTAAGAACGTTACTGGGGGATCGAGTAAACTCATCTTT. Residues: CALGEPKNVTGGSSKLIF.

This clone was counted ten times or more. TCRdb's listed protein matches a much larger clone and diverges from this DNA's translation at residue 18, likely through a read error; the protein shown comes from the DNA. The chain employs TRDV2 and TRDJ1, with 9 bases aligning to TRDD3. Since TCRdb gives no J gene, matching the DNA to germline was used here to assign it. Losses at the gene ends were 0 bases for V and 3 bases for J; bases not matched to a gene: 28. Germline V gene lookup returns CDR1 GEAIGNYY and CDR2 EKD. The CDR3 runs 23 residues. The CDR3 nucleotides read TGTGCCTGTGACACCTCCTCTTCCAACGGAAGGGTGGGGGATATGCCCCACGCCGATAAACTCATCTTT. Its translation: CACDTSSSNGRVGDMPHADKLIF.

This clone is classed as medium-sized (0.01 to 0.1%). The J gene is TRDJ1, the V gene TRDV1; 7 bases line up with TRDD2. This CDR3 has 16 amino acids. Per the germline V gene, CDR1 is TSWWSYY and CDR2 is QGS. V lost 2 bases, J lost 1 base, and 7 bases stayed unmatched. The CDR3 region is CALGETSSYSTDKLIF. CDR3 coding DNA: TGTGCTCTTGGGGAAACATCTTCCTATAGCACCGATAAACTCATCTTT.

Notes on this clone: The likely explanation is a read error, given a far larger clone one base away. This CDR3 is also generated by other DNA sequences in the sample. This sequence joins TRDV1 and TRDJ1; D is ambiguous. With 4 bases removed from V and 0 bases from J, the gap between germline ends came to 9 bases. The CDR3 spans 14 residues. CDR1 and CDR2 from the germline V gene are TSWWSYY and QGS. CDR3 loop: CALGAFSNTDKLIF. CDR3 bases: TGTGCTCTTGGGGCCTTTTCAAACACCGATAAACTCATCTTT.

With respect to this clone: TCRdb's protein, taken from a much larger clone, differs from this DNA's translation at residue 5, likely owing to a read error; the protein displayed comes from the DNA. The chain uses TRDV2 and TRDJ1; 12 bases fit TRDD3. TCRdb gives no J gene; it was assigned here by matching the DNA to germline. The CDR3 covers 18 residues. V shed 3 bases and J 1 base; nucleotides not matched to a gene: 11. Germline CDR1 and CDR2: GEAIGNYY and EKD. The CDR3 DNA reads TGTGCCTGTGACGTATTACTGGGGGATACTACGGGCACCGATAAACTCATCTTT. It is translated as CACDVLLGDTTGTDKLIF.

This clone was observed a handful of times. The TCRdb protein comes from a much larger clone and disagrees with this DNA's translation at residue 13, likely due to a read error; the protein given here is derived from the DNA. The CDR3 spells CALGELFGGPVLAAYWGLPYTDKLIF. CDR3 DNA: TGTGCTCTTGGGGAACTGTTCGGGGGGCCAGTCTTGGCTGCGTACTGGGGGTTACCTTACACCGATAAACTCATCTTT. V gene TRDV1 combines with J gene TRDJ1; 8 positions match TRDD3. The J gene was not available in TCRdb and was assigned here by matching the DNA to germline segments. In germline, CDR1 is TSWWSYY, CDR2 QGS. The length of the CDR3 is 26 residues. The junction had 33 bases not matched to a gene; V was cut back by 0 bases and J by 0 bases.

As to this clone: This likely stems from a read error, as it lies one base from a far larger clone. This same CDR3 is encoded by further DNA sequences in the sample. The J gene is uncalled and the V gene is TRDV2; TRDD3 is the table's D call, not checked against the DNA. Germline loops: CDR1 GEAIGNYY, CDR2 EKD. The CDR3 consists of 16 residues. CDR3 loop: CACDTVLSYTGAKLIF. DNA of the CDR3: TGTGCCTGTGACACCGTTCTTTCCTACACTGGGGCGAAACTCATCTTC.

Only a few counts were recorded for this clone. The amino acid sequence in TCRdb belongs to a much larger clone and departs from this DNA's translation at residue 7, likely a sequencing read error; the sequence shown is translated from the DNA. The chain combines TRDV1 with TRDJ1; 13 bases line up with TRDD3. As TCRdb names no J gene, one was assigned here on the basis of a DNA match to germline. V was pared by 0 bases and J by 3 bases, with 28 bases of the junction left unmatched. This CDR3 is built from 25 residues. From germline, CDR1 is TSWWSYY and CDR2 QGS. The CDR3 is CALGELRSSYTKTGGYASSPDKLIF. CDR3 nucleotide sequence: TGTGCTCTTGGGGAACTACGGTCTTCCTACACAAAAACTGGGGGATACGCGTCCTCCCCCGATAAACTCATCTTT.

About this clone: TCRdb records a much larger clone's protein for this DNA, with a difference at residue 14 that likely arises from a read error; the protein given is the translation of the DNA. The chain couples TRDV1 to TRDJ1, with D possibly being TRDD2 or TRDD3 (9 bases each). CDR1 and CDR2 from the germline V gene are TSWWSYY and QGS. V gave up 3 bases and J gave up 1 base, with 27 bases separating them. The CDR3 extends over 20 amino acids. The CDR3 here is CALGEAFLLGDYDCTDKLIF. The DNA for the CDR3 is TGTGCTCTTGGGGAGGCCTTCCTACTGGGGGACTACGATTGCACCGATAAACTCATCTTT.

A remark on this clone: A read error is the likely source, as a far larger clone sits one nucleotide away. The same CDR3 can be traced to other DNA sequences in this sample. V gene TRDV2 combines with J gene TRDJ1; tentatively, D is TRDD3 (6 bases). This CDR3 region has 17 residues. Germline V CDR1 and CDR2: GEAIGNYY, EKD. CDR3 residues: CACDTGGWGFNTDKLIF. CDR3 DNA: TGTGCCTGTGACACCGGAGGCTGGGGATTCAACACCGATAAGCTCATCTTT.

This clone was observed at least ten times. Translating this DNA gives a protein that differs at residue 15 from the TCRdb one, which belongs to a much larger clone; a read error is likely, and the protein shown is this translation. The V and J genes are TRDV1 and TRDJ1; possibly TRDD3 for D (5 bases). The J gene was not available in TCRdb and was assigned here by matching the DNA to germline segments. In germline, CDR1 is TSWWSYY, CDR2 QGS. V gave up 3 bases and J gave up 0 bases, with 35 bases separating them. This CDR3 is built from 23 residues. The CDR3 DNA reads TGTGCTCTTGGGGATCACATCCCTGTAGTGCCACCGGGGGTCCCACCGTACACCGATAAACTCATCTTT. Encoded protein: CALGDHIPVVPPGVPPYTDKLIF.

Notes on this clone: TCRdb lists the protein of a much larger clone for this DNA, which differs at residue 10, so this is likely a read error; the protein given here is translated from the DNA itself. V gene TRDV2 combines with J gene TRDJ2; maybe TRDD3 (5 bases). The J gene is absent in TCRdb and was assigned here via DNA matching to germline. From germline, CDR1 is GEAIGNYY and CDR2 EKD. The CDR3 contains 15 residues. Trimming stripped 0 bases from V and 8 bases from J, with 15 bases between. The CDR3 is CACDTLRGDMAQLFF. For the CDR3, the DNA is TGTGCCTGTGACACCCTTAGGGGAGACATGGCACAACTCTTCTTT.

This clone occurred many times. This DNA translates differently at residue 9 from the TCRdb protein, which is that of a much larger clone; a read error is likely, and the protein shown is the DNA's own translation. This rearrangement joins TRDV2 to TRDJ1; D perhaps matches TRDD3 (6 bases). Matching the DNA to germline supplied the J gene, which TCRdb does not give. The CDR3 totals 17 residues. With 0 bases removed from V and 0 bases from J, the gap between germline ends came to 16 bases. Per germline, CDR1 GEAIGNYY and CDR2 EKD. The CDR3 is CACDTGRGTRDTDKLIF. DNA for the CDR3: TGTGCCTGTGACACCGGCCGGGGGACACGGGACACCGATAAACTCATCTTT.

This clone has a count of ten or more. V is TRDV2 and J is TRDJ1, with TRDD3 matching over 7 bases. TCRdb does not report a J gene; here it was assigned by matching the DNA to germline references. Unmatched junction bases numbered 24, after V lost 0 bases and J lost 0 bases. The CDR3 spans 22 residues. In germline, CDR1 is GEAIGNYY, CDR2 EKD. DNA for the CDR3: TGTGCCTGTGACACCGTGAACCATCGGGCCGTACTGGGGATTTCTCACACCGATAAACTCATCTTT. Its protein product is CACDTVNHRAVLGISHTDKLIF.

This clone was seen many times. The V call is TRDV1, the J call TRDJ1; tentative D call: TRDD3 (5 bases). TCRdb gives no J gene; it was assigned here by matching the DNA to germline. Germline V gene lookup returns CDR1 TSWWSYY and CDR2 QGS. CDR3 length: 23 residues. V lost 1 base, J lost 0 bases, and 33 bases lay in between. The CDR3 loop is CALGERPDLAITRGGLYTDKLIF. CDR3 coding DNA: TGTGCTCTTGGGGAACGTCCGGACCTTGCAATTACTAGGGGGGGTCTTTACACCGATAAACTCATCTTT.

Note on this clone: The TCRdb protein comes from a much larger clone and disagrees with this DNA's translation at residue 17, likely due to a read error; the protein given here is derived from the DNA. The chain joins TRDV2 to TRDJ1; TRDD3 might be the D (5 bases). TCRdb is silent on the J gene; assignment here came from matching the DNA to germline. The ends were cut back, 3 bases at V and 6 bases at J, with 40 bases in the middle. This CDR3 contains 22 residues. Germline assignment: CDR1 GEAIGNYY and CDR2 EKD. The CDR3 sequence: CACDSLEGGPPFGTTASNKLIF. CDR3 nucleotides: TGTGCCTGTGACTCGCTAGAGGGGGGGCCCCCGTTCGGAACGACTGCTTCGAATAAACTCATCTTT.

This clone appeared a few times. A far larger clone lies a single base away; this is likely a read error. The same CDR3 also results from other DNA sequences found in this sample. The chain uses TRDV1 and TRDJ1; D possibly corresponds to TRDD3 (6 bases). V lost 2 bases and J lost 9, with 13 bases in between. From germline, CDR1 is TSWWSYY and CDR2 QGS. This CDR3 is 13 amino acids long. CDR3 DNA sequence: TGTGCTCTTGGGGAATTAAAAGTGGGGGAACTCATCTTT. Its translation: CALGELKVGELIF.

As to this clone: A far bigger clonotype differs at one base, so this is likely a read error. Other DNA sequences within the sample encode an identical CDR3. This chain joins TRDV2 and TRDJ3; 11 positions agree with TRDD3. TCRdb lists no J gene, so it was determined here by aligning the DNA to germline. This CDR3 comprises 19 residues. In germline, CDR1 is GEAIGNYY, CDR2 EKD. J gave up 0 bases and V 3 bases, and 6 bases lay outside the gene matches. The CDR3 reads CACDRLGDTGSWDTRQMFF. In DNA, the CDR3 is TGTGCCTGTGACCGTCTGGGGGATACAGGCTCCTGGGACACCCGACAGATGTTTTTC.

On this clone itself: One base separates it from a far larger clone, so it is likely a read error. The sample has other DNA sequences that encode this CDR3 too. The J gene is TRDJ1, the V gene TRDV2; 7 bases align to TRDD3. TCRdb does not report a J gene; here it was assigned by matching the DNA to germline references. Germline CDR1 is GEAIGNYY and CDR2 is EKD. The V gene end was trimmed by 3 bases and the J gene end by 0 bases; junction bases not matched to a gene: 15. The CDR3 loop spans 18 amino acids. CDR3 nucleotides: TGTGCCTGTGACGGAATCGAAACATTGGGGGACTACACCGATAAACTCATCTTT. Translating it yields CACDGIETLGDYTDKLIF.

Remarks on this clone: This likely reflects a read error, since a far larger clone is one base away. Distinct nucleotide sequences in the sample also encode this CDR3. The chain combines TRDV1 with TRDJ1; TRDD3 matches 9 bases. Trimming at V came to 5 bases and at J to 5 bases, leaving 21 bases not matched to a gene. The germline V gene has CDR1 TSWWSYY and CDR2 QGS. The CDR3 runs to 19 residues. The CDR3 DNA follows: TGTGCTCTTGGGCCACTAGAAAAAACTCACTGGGGGAACGAAGATAAACTCATCTTT. This translates into CALGPLEKTHWGNEDKLIF.

In the case of this clone: A far larger clone is only one base removed, so a read error is likely. Other DNA sequences from this sample encode an identical CDR3 as well. This sequence joins TRDV2 and TRDJ1; a possible D gene is TRDD3 (6 bases). No J segment appears in TCRdb, so it was assigned here by matching the sequence to germline. The CDR3 extends over 19 amino acids. Trimming shortened V by 4 bases and J by 0 bases, and 26 bases separated the two germline ends. Germline V gene sequence: CDR1 GEAIGNYY, CDR2 EKD. The CDR3 DNA follows: TGTGCCTGTGATCACCGCCGTGGGGGGACCTCGTTTCACACCGATAAACTCATCTTT. Translation: CACDHRRGGTSFHTDKLIF.